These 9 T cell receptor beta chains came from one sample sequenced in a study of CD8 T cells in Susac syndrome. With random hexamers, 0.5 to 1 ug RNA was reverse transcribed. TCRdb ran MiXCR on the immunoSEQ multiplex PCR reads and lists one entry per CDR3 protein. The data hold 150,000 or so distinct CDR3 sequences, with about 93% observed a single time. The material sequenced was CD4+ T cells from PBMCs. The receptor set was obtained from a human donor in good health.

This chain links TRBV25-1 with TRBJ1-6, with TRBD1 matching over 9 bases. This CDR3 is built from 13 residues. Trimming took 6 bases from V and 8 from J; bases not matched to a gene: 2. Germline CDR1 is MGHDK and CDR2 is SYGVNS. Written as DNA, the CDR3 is TGTGCCAGCAGGGACAGGGGAGATTCACCCCTCCACTTT. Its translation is CASRDRGDSPLHF.

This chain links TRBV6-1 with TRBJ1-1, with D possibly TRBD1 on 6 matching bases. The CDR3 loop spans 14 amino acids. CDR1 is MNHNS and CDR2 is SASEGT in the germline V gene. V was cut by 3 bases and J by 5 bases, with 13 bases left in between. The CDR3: CASSDLQGRTEAFF. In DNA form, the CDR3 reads TGTGCCAGCAGTGACTTACAGGGTCGGACTGAAGCTTTCTTT.

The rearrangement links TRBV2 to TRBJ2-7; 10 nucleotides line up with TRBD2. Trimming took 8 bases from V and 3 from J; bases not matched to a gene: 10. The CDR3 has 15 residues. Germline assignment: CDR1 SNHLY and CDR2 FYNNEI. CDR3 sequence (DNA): TGTGCCAGCTCCAAAGAACTAGCGGGGAGCTACGAGCAGTACTTC. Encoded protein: CASSKELAGSYEQYF.

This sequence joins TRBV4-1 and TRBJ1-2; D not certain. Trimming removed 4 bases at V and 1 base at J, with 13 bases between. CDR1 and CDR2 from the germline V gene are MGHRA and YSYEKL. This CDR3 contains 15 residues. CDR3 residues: CASSRLNTDNYGYTF. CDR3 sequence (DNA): TGCGCCAGCAGCCGCCTGAACACCGATAACTATGGCTACACCTTC.

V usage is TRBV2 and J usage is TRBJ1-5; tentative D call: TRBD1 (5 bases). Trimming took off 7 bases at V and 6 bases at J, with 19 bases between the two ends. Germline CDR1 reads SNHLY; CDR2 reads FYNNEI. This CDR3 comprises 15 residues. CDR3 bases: TGTGCCAGCACCCGAAGTCAGGGCAACAGTCAGCCCCAGCATTTT. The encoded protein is CASTRSQGNSQPQHF.

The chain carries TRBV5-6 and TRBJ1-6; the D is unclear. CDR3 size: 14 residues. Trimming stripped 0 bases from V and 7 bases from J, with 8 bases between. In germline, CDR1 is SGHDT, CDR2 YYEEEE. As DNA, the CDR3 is TGTGCCAGCAGCTTGGAAAGGGCCAATTCACCCCTCCACTTT. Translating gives CASSLERANSPLHF.

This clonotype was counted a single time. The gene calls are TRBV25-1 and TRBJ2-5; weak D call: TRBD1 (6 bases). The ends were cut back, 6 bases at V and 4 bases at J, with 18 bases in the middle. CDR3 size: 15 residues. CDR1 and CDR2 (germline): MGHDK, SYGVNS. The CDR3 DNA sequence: TGTGCCAGCAGCCCGTCGGGACAAGATGGAGAGACCCAGTACTTC. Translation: CASSPSGQDGETQYF. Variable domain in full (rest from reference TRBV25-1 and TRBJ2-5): EADIYQTPRYLVIGTGKKITLECSQTMGHDKMYWYQQDPGMELHLIHYSYGVNSTEKGDLSSESTVSRIRTEHFPLTLESARPSHTSQYLCASSPSGQDGETQYFGPGTRLLVL.

The CDR3 bases are TGTGCCAGCAGCCGACCGGGACAACTAGGGCAGTACTTC. It encodes CASSRPGQLGQYF. V usage is TRBV3-1 and J usage is TRBJ2-7; D is possibly TRBD1 (6 bases). The CDR3 runs 13 residues. The germline V gene encodes CDR1 LGHDT and CDR2 YNNKEL (reference sequence). V was shortened by 4 bases and J by 9 bases, with 16 bases between the two germline ends.

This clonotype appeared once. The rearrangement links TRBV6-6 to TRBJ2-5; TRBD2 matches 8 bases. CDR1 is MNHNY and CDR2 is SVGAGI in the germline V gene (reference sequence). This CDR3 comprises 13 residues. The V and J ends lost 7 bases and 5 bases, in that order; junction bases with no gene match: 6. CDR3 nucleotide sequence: TGTGCCAGCACCACGGGGGGGTGGGAGACCCAGTACTTC. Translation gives CASTTGGWETQYF.